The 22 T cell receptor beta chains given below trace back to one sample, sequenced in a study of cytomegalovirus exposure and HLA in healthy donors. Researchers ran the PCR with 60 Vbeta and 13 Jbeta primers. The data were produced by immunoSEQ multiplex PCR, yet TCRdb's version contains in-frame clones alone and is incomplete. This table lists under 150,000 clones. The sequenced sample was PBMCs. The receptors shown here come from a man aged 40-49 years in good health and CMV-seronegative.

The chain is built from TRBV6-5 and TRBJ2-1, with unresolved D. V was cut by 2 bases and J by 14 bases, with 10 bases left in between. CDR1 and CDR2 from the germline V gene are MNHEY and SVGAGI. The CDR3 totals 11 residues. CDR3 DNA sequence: TGTGCCAGCAGTTACAACAGTATGGAGTTCTTC. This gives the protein CASSYNSMEFF.

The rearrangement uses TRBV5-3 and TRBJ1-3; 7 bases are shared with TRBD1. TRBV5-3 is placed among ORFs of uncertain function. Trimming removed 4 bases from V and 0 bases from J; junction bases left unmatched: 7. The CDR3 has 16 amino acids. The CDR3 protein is CARSQPTGDSGNTIYF. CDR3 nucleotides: TGTGCCAGAAGCCAACCTACAGGGGACTCTGGAAACACCATATATTTT.

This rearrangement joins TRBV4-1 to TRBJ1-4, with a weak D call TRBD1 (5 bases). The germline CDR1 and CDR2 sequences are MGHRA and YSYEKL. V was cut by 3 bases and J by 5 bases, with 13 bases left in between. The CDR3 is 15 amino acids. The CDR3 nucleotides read TGCGCCAGCAGCCACCGGGACTTCAACAATGAAAAACTGTTTTTT. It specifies CASSHRDFNNEKLFF.

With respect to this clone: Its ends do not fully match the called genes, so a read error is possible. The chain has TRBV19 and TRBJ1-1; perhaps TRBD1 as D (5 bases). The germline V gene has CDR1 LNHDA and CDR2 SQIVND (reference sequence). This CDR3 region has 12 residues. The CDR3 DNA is TGTGCCAGTAGTCTAGAGACAGCAGAAGCTTTCTTT. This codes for CASSLETAEAFF.

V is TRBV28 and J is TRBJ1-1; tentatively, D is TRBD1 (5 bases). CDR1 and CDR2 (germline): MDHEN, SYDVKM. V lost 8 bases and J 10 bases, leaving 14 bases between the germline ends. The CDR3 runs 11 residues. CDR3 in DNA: TGTGCCAGCGGTCGGGGGAGTGGAGCTTTCTTT. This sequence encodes CASGRGSGAFF.

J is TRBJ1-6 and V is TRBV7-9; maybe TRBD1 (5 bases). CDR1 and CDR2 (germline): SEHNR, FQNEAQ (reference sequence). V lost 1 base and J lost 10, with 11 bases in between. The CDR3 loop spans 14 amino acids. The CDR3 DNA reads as TGTGCCAGCAGCTTAGATGGGGCTCGATCACCCCTCCACTTT. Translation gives CASSLDGARSPLHF. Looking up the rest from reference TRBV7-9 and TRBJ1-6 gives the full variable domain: DTGVSQNPRHKITKRGQNVTFRCDPISEHNRLYWYRQTLGQGPEFLTYFQNEAQLEKSRLLSDRFSAERPKGSFSTLEIQRTEQGDSAMYLCASSLDGARSPLHFGNGTRLTVT.

The CDR3 bases are TGTGCCAGTAGTACTCGACAGGGGGACTATGGCTACACCTTC. The encoded protein is CASSTRQGDYGYTF. The V gene is TRBV19, the J gene TRBJ1-2; 9 bases align to TRBD1. The V gene end was trimmed by 4 bases and the J gene end by 3 bases; junction bases not matched to a gene: 3. Germline V CDR1 and CDR2: LNHDA, SQIVND (reference sequence). There are 14 residues in the CDR3.

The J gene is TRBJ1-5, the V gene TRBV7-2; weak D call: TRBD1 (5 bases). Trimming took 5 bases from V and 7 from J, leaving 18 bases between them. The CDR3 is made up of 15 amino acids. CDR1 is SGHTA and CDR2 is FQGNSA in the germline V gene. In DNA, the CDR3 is TGTGCCAGCAGCCTAAGGGGCTTGGAGGGGCAGCCCCAGCATTTT. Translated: CASSLRGLEGQPQHF. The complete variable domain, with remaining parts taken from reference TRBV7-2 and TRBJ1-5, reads GAGVSQSPSNKVTEKGKDVELRCDPISGHTALYWYRQSLGQGLEFLIYFQGNSAPDKSGLPSDRFSAERTGGSVSTLTIQRTQQEDSAVYLCASSLRGLEGQPQHFGDGTRLSIL.

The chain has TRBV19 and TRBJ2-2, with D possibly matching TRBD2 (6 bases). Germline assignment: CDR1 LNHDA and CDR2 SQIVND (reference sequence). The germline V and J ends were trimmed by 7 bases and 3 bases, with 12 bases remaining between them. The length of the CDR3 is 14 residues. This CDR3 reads CASTQGGDTGELFF. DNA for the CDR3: TGTGCCAGTACCCAGGGAGGCGACACCGGGGAGCTGTTTTTT.

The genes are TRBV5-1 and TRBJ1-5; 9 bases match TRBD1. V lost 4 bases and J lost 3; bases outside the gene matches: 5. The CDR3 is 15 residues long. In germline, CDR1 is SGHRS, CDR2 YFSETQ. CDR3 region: CASSAGQGDNQPQHF. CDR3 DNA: TGCGCCAGCAGCGCGGGACAGGGAGACAATCAGCCCCAGCATTTT.

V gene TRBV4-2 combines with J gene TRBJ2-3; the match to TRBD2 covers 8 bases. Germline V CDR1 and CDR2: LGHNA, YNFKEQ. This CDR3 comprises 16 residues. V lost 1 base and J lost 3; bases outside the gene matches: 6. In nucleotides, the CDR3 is TGTGCCAGCAGCCAAGTACACGGGGGGGGTACAGATACGCAGTATTTT. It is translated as CASSQVHGGGTDTQYF.

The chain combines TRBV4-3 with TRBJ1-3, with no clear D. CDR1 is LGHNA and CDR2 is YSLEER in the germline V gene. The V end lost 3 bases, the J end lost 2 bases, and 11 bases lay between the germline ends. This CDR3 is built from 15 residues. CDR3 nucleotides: TGCGCCAGCAGCCAGACATCCTCCCCTGGAAACACCATATATTTT. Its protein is CASSQTSSPGNTIYF.

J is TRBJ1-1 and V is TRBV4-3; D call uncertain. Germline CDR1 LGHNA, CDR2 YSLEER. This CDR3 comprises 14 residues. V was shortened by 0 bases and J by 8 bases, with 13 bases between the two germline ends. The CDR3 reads CASSQDLSGREAFF. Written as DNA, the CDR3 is TGCGCCAGCAGCCAAGATCTCTCAGGTCGCGAAGCTTTCTTT.

The CDR3 protein is CASREQGISYEQYF. In DNA form, the CDR3 reads TGTGCCAGCAGAGAGCAGGGGATCTCCTACGAGCAGTACTTC. The genes are TRBV5-4 and TRBJ2-7; possible D gene TRBD1, 6 bases. CDR3 length: 14 amino acids. The germline V gene has CDR1 SGHNT and CDR2 YYREEE (reference sequence). V was clipped by 5 bases and J by 0 bases, with 12 bases between them.

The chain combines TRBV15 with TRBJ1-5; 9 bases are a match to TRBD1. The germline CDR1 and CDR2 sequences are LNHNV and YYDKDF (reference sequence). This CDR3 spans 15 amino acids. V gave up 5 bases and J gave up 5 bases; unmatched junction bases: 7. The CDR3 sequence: CATSDYDRGYQPQHF. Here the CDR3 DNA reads TGTGCCACCAGCGACTATGACAGGGGGTATCAGCCCCAGCATTTT.

In DNA, the CDR3 is TGCGCCAGCAGCTCTGGACAGGGGGCGATCTATGGCTACACCTTC. Its protein product is CASSSGQGAIYGYTF. The chain couples TRBV5-1 to TRBJ1-2, with 11 bases fitting TRBD1. This CDR3 has 15 residues. The trim removed 3 bases at V and 4 bases at J, leaving 5 bases unmatched. Germline lookup yields CDR1 SGHRS and CDR2 YFSETQ.

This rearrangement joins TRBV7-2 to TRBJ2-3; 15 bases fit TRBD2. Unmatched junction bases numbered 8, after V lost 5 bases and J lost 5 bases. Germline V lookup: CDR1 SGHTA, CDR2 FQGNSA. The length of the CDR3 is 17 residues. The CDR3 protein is CASSARTSGGEGDTQYF. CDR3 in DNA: TGTGCCAGCAGCGCTCGGACTAGCGGGGGGGAGGGAGATACGCAGTATTTT.

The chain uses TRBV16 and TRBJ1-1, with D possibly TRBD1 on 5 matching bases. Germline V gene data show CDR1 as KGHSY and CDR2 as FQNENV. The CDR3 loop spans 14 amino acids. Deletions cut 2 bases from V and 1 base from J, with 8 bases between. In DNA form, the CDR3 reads TGTGCCAGCAGCCAAGGGGCAGGGAACACTGAAGCTTTCTTT. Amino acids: CASSQGAGNTEAFF.

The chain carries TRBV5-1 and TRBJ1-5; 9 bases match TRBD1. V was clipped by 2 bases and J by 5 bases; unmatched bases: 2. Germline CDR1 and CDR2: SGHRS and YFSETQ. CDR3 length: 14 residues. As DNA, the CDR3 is TGCGCCAGCAGCTTACAGGGGGCGGATCAGCCCCAGCATTTT. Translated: CASSLQGADQPQHF.

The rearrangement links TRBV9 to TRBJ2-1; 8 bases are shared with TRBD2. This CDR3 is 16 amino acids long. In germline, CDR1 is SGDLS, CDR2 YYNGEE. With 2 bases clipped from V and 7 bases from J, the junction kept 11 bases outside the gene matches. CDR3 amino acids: CASSVTGGPVGNEQFF. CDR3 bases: TGTGCCAGCAGCGTTACGGGGGGGCCGGTTGGGAATGAGCAGTTCTTC.

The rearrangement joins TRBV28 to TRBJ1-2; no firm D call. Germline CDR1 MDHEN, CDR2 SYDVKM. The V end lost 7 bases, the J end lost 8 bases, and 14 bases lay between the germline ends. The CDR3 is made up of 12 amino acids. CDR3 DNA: TGTGCCAGCATTAGTTCCGCGAGGGGCTACACCTTC. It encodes CASISSARGYTF.

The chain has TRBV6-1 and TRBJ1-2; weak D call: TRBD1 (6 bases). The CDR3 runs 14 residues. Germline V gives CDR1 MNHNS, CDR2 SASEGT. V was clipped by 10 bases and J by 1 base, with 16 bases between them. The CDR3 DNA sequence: TGTGCCACAGTCGGGGAGGGGGTTAACTATGGCTACACCTTC. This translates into CATVGEGVNYGYTF.